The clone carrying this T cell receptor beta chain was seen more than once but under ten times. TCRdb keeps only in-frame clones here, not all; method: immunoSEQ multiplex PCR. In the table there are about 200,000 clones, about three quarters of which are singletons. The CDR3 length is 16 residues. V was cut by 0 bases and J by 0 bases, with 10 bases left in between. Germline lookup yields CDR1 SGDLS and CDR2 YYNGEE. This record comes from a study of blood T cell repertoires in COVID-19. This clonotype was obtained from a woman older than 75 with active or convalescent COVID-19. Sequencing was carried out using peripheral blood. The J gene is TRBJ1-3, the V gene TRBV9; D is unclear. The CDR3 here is CASSVGEGYSGNTIYF. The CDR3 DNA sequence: TGTGCCAGCAGCGTAGGGGAGGGCTACTCTGGAAACACCATATATTTT.